The 21 T cell receptor beta chains below come from one sample, sequenced in a study of T-cell reconstitution after alpha-beta-depleted transplantation in children. The TCRbeta library was prepared with unique molecular identifiers. MiXCR, run by TCRdb on the PCR reads, gives a single entry per CDR3 protein. The table lists 240,000 or so distinct CDR3 sequences, around 8% of them singletons. This sample comprised PBMCs, mostly from graft donor cells, obtained 180 days after TCRalphabeta/CD19-depleted stem cell transplant. The receptor set was obtained from a male patient between 10 and 17 years old who had a stem cell transplant for acute lymphoblastic leukemia, so the T cells may come from the graft donor.

This clonotype was counted at least ten times. The chain employs TRBV5-5 and TRBJ2-3; D gene unclear. The CDR3 spans 13 residues. Germline V lookup: CDR1 SGHKS, CDR2 YYEKEE (reference sequence). Trimming pared 2 bases from V and 1 base from J, leaving 5 bases between. The CDR3 is CASSFEGTDTQYF. CDR3 DNA: TGTGCCAGCAGCTTCGAGGGCACAGATACGCAGTATTTT. The full variable domain, in which reference TRBV5-5 and TRBJ2-3 provide the parts outside the CDR3, is DAGVTQSPTHLIKTRGQQVTLRCSPISGHKSVSWYQQVLGQGPQFIFQYYEKEERGRGNFPDRFSARQFPNYSSELNVNALLLGDSALYLCASSFEGTDTQYFGPGTRLTVL.

This sequence joins TRBV28 and TRBJ2-1; 12 bases are shared with TRBD2. From germline, CDR1 is MDHEN and CDR2 SYDVKM. The CDR3 runs 15 residues. V lost 2 bases and J lost 6; bases outside the gene matches: 2. CDR3 nucleotide sequence: TGTGCCAGCAGTTTACTAGCGGGAGGGGTCAATGAGCAGTTCTTC. It yields the protein CASSLLAGGVNEQFF. The whole variable domain, remainder taken from reference TRBV28 and TRBJ2-1, is DVKVTQSSRYLVKRTGEKVFLECVQDMDHENMFWYRQDPGLGLRLIYFSYDVKMKEKGDIPEGYSVSREKKERFSLILESASTNQTSMYLCASSLLAGGVNEQFFGPGTRLTVL.

This clonotype was seen ten or more times. The chain uses TRBV7-6 and TRBJ2-3; 11 bases match TRBD2. Germline V gives CDR1 SGHVS, CDR2 FNYEAQ. V was pared by 5 bases and J by 0 bases, with 13 bases of the junction left unmatched. The CDR3 totals 19 residues. CDR3 coding DNA: TGTGCCAGCAGCCCCCTTCGACTAGCGGGGCCTCCTAGCACAGATACGCAGTATTTT. It specifies CASSPLRLAGPPSTDTQYF.

This clonotype was found many times. The chain couples TRBV9 to TRBJ2-7; TRBD2 matches at 7 bases. The CDR3 totals 14 residues. Germline V gene data show CDR1 as SGDLS and CDR2 as YYNGEE. The J segment lost 2 bases and the V segment lost 0 bases, leaving 2 bases of the junction unmatched. Here the CDR3 reads CASSVGGTTYEQYF. The CDR3 DNA reads as TGTGCCAGCAGCGTAGGGGGGACTACCTACGAGCAGTACTTC.

This clonotype has at least ten counts. The rearrangement uses TRBV5-1 and TRBJ2-7, with 9 bases lining up with TRBD1. The CDR3 runs to 14 residues. The germline V gene encodes CDR1 SGHRS and CDR2 YFSETQ. V was clipped by 2 bases and J by 4 bases; unmatched bases: 4. In nucleotides, the CDR3 is TGCGCCAGCAGCTTAACAGGGGGCAGGTACGAGCAGTACTTC. Translated: CASSLTGGRYEQYF. Together with reference TRBV5-1 and TRBJ2-7, the CDR3 gives the full variable domain: KAGVTQTPRYLIKTRGQQVTLSCSPISGHRSVSWYQQTPGQGLQFLFEYFSETQRNKGNFPGRFSGRQFSNSRSEMNVSTLELGDSALYLCASSLTGGRYEQYFGPGTRLTVT.

This clonotype was found many times. The V call is TRBV5-1, the J call TRBJ1-2; TRBD1 might be the D (5 bases). The V gene's germline CDR1 is SGHRS and CDR2 YFSETQ. The CDR3 extends over 19 amino acids. The V gene lost 0 bases and the J gene lost 5 bases, with 26 bases spanning the gap. In DNA, the CDR3 is TGCGCCAGCAGCTTGGTGTGGCAGGGAGGCCTCCATGAGGAGTATGGCTACACCTTC. Amino acids: CASSLVWQGGLHEEYGYTF.

This clonotype was detected many times. The J gene is TRBJ2-5, the V gene TRBV12-3 or TRBV12-4; 7 bases map to TRBD1. The CDR3 consists of 13 residues. V lost 3 bases and J lost 4; bases outside the gene matches: 2. CDR3 bases: TGTGCCAGCAGTTTCGACAGGGTAGAGACCCAGTACTTC. Its protein is CASSFDRVETQYF.

This clonotype has ten or more counts. The J gene is TRBJ2-4, the V gene TRBV20-1; D is unresolved. Germline CDR1 is DFQATT and CDR2 is SNEGSKA (reference sequence). This CDR3 spans 11 amino acids. Trimming shortened V by 6 bases and J by 3 bases, and 6 bases separated the two germline ends. The CDR3 spells CSAQHKNIQYF. The DNA of the CDR3 is TGCAGTGCGCAACACAAAAACATTCAGTACTTC.

This clonotype appeared many times. CDR3 nucleotides: TGTGCCAGCAGTCCCTTGGGGCAGTATTATGGCTACACCTTC. It yields the protein CASSPLGQYYGYTF. This chain joins TRBV27 and TRBJ1-2, with D perhaps matching TRBD1 (5 bases). The CDR3 totals 14 residues. Trimming removed 5 bases at V and 5 bases at J, with 15 bases between. Germline CDR1 and CDR2: MNHEY and SMNVEV (reference sequence).

This clonotype was counted at least ten times. The chain recombines TRBV10-3 with TRBJ2-2; 8 bases map to TRBD1. The CDR3 covers 14 residues. Germline V gives CDR1 ENHRY, CDR2 SYGVKD. V lost 10 bases, J lost 0 bases, and 4 bases stayed unmatched. The CDR3 bases are TGTGCCACCCTGACAGGGGCGAACACCGGGGAGCTGTTTTTT. Its translation: CATLTGANTGELFF.

This clonotype was picked up many times. Written as DNA, the CDR3 is TGTGCCAGCAGCAAAGCGCGGGGGGCCGGGAATGAGCAGTTCTTC. Amino acid sequence: CASSKARGAGNEQFF. The V gene is TRBV21-1, the J gene TRBJ2-1; the table names TRBD1, a call not compared with the DNA. TRBV21-1 is a pseudogene segment. This CDR3 contains 15 residues.

This clonotype has ten or more counts. This rearrangement joins TRBV29-1 to TRBJ1-1; no reliable D call. Per the germline V gene, CDR1 is SQVTM and CDR2 is ANQGSEA. V was trimmed by 0 bases and J by 2 bases, leaving 7 bases between them. This CDR3 region has 13 residues. The CDR3 region has the DNA TGCAGCGTTGAAGACTTGCCTAACACTGAAGCTTTCTTT. Protein product: CSVEDLPNTEAFF.

Ten or more counts support this clonotype. The chain joins TRBV15 to TRBJ1-5; tentatively, D is TRBD1 (6 bases). Trimming removed 4 bases at V and 0 bases at J, with 13 bases between. Germline V lookup: CDR1 LNHNV, CDR2 YYDKDF (reference sequence). The CDR3 totals 16 residues. Here the CDR3 DNA reads TGTGCCACCAGCATTGGTGGACAGTATAGCAATCAGCCCCAGCATTTT. This sequence encodes CATSIGGQYSNQPQHF.

The sample holds many counts of this clonotype. This rearrangement joins TRBV9 to TRBJ2-1; D might be TRBD2 (5 bases). Germline V CDR1 and CDR2: SGDLS, YYNGEE. V lost 0 bases and J lost 3, with 10 bases in between. This CDR3 contains 15 residues. The CDR3 bases are TGTGCCAGCAGCGTAGGGGCTAGCTTCTACAATGAGCAGTTCTTC. It encodes CASSVGASFYNEQFF.

This clonotype was recorded many times. This rearrangement joins TRBV18 to TRBJ2-7, with 7 bases aligning to TRBD1. V trimming: 1 base; J trimming: 3 bases; junction bases outside the gene matches: 9. The CDR3 is made up of 16 amino acids. Germline V CDR1 and CDR2: KGHSH, LQKENI. The chain's CDR3 is CASSPQNQGVGYEQYF. The DNA for the CDR3 is TGTGCCAGCTCACCACAAAACCAGGGGGTAGGCTACGAGCAGTACTTC.

At least ten counts were recorded for this clonotype. This rearrangement joins TRBV21-1 to TRBJ2-3; TRBD1 is the table's D call and was not checked against the DNA. TRBV21-1 is listed as a pseudogene. There are 15 residues in the CDR3. DNA of the CDR3: TGTGCCAGCAGCAAACACAGGTCGAGCACAGATACGCAGTATTTT. This gives the protein CASSKHRSSTDTQYF.

This clonotype showed up many times. The rearrangement joins TRBV5-6 to TRBJ1-2; no clear D. This CDR3 has 14 residues. Germline V gene sequence: CDR1 SGHDT, CDR2 YYEEEE. The germline V and J ends were trimmed by 0 bases and 0 bases, with 6 bases remaining between them. In DNA form, the CDR3 reads TGTGCCAGCAGCTTGGGGACGACTAACTATGGCTACACCTTC. Translation: CASSLGTTNYGYTF. Full variable domain (missing parts from reference TRBV5-6 and TRBJ1-2): DAGVTQSPTHLIKTRGQQVTLRCSPKSGHDTVSWYQQALGQGPQFIFQYYEEEERQRGNFPDRFSGHQFPNYSSELNVNALLLGDSALYLCASSLGTTNYGYTFGSGTRLTVV.

This clonotype has a count of ten or more. The V and J genes are TRBV12-3 or TRBV12-4 and TRBJ2-7; possibly TRBD1 or TRBD2 for D (5 bases each). Trimming cost V 6 bases and J 0 bases, with 15 bases left between them. The CDR3 length is 15 residues. CDR3 loop: CASSGQGALSYEQYF. CDR3 DNA sequence: TGTGCCAGCAGCGGTCAGGGAGCTCTCTCCTACGAGCAGTACTTC.

This clonotype was counted at least ten times. The chain carries TRBV7-9 and TRBJ2-1; 7 positions agree with TRBD1. There are 15 residues in the CDR3. Germline assignment: CDR1 SEHNR and CDR2 FQNEAQ (reference sequence). J gave up 8 bases and V 0 bases, and 7 bases lay outside the gene matches. This CDR3 is CASSLAFDRAHEQFF. The CDR3 bases are TGTGCCAGCAGCTTAGCTTTCGACAGGGCCCATGAGCAGTTCTTC. Supplemented by reference TRBV7-9 and TRBJ2-1, the full variable domain reads DTGVSQNPRHKITKRGQNVTFRCDPISEHNRLYWYRQTLGQGPEFLTYFQNEAQLEKSRLLSDRFSAERPKGSFSTLEIQRTEQGDSAMYLCASSLAFDRAHEQFFGPGTRLTVL.

This clonotype has ten or more counts. The chain combines TRBV10-3 with TRBJ2-7; 8 nucleotides align to TRBD1. The CDR3 extends over 15 amino acids. Germline CDR1 is ENHRY and CDR2 is SYGVKD. V dropped 2 bases and J dropped 1; count of bases not matched to a gene: 4. The CDR3 spells CAISELRQGSYEQYF. CDR3 sequence (DNA): TGTGCCATCAGTGAGCTCCGACAGGGGTCCTACGAGCAGTACTTC.

This clonotype has ten or more counts. The chain recombines TRBV6-1 with TRBJ1-4, with D maybe TRBD1 (5 bases). The CDR3 has 16 amino acids. Per the germline V gene, CDR1 is MNHNS and CDR2 is SASEGT. Trimming took off 3 bases at V and 0 bases at J, with 11 bases between the two ends. The CDR3 spells CASSETASATNEKLFF. CDR3 DNA: TGTGCCAGCAGTGAGACAGCCTCTGCAACTAATGAAAAACTGTTTTTT.